The 30 T cell receptor beta chains below were found in one sample sequenced in a study of T-cell memory formation after mild COVID-19. TCRdb redid the calling of the 5' RACE reads with MiXCR, one entry per CDR3 protein. The top ten clones hold 7.5% to 9.5% of a sample with a few hundred thousand distinct CDR3 sequences, roughly 22% of them seen once. Sequenced sample: PBMCs or a T cell subset sorted from them (not recorded which). All receptors come from an adult woman who had mild COVID-19 (a few samples of this study predate the infection). Cell type and time point are not known.

The chain combines TRBV5-6 with TRBJ2-3, with D possibly matching TRBD2 (6 bases). The CDR3 sequence is 15 residues long. Trimming removed 3 bases at V and 4 bases at J, with 15 bases between. CDR1 is SGHDT and CDR2 is YYEEEE in the germline V gene. CDR3 amino acids: CASSWRDRRADTQYF. The CDR3 DNA reads as TGTGCCAGCAGCTGGAGGGACCGCCGCGCAGATACGCAGTATTTT.

The chain employs TRBV12-3 or TRBV12-4 and TRBJ2-4, with 9 bases aligning to TRBD2. The CDR3 runs 16 residues. V shed 6 bases and J 1 base; nucleotides not matched to a gene: 7. Here the CDR3 reads CASSPAGGVAKNIQYF. CDR3 in DNA: TGTGCCAGCAGCCCGGCGGGGGGGGTGGCCAAAAACATTCAGTACTTC.

The V call is TRBV4-3, the J call TRBJ2-1, with TRBD2 as a possible D gene (5 bases). V was pared by 0 bases and J by 9 bases, with 27 bases between. Germline CDR1 LGHNA, CDR2 YSLEER. The CDR3 has 19 amino acids. CDR3 DNA sequence: TGCGCCAGCAGCCAAGAGCGGGCCAGAGCGTCTCCTGGTTCCAGTGAGCAGTTCTTC. It specifies CASSQERARASPGSSEQFF.

As for this clonotype: A read error may account for a junction end that differs from germline. V gene TRBV4-1 combines with J gene TRBJ2-1; 13 bases match TRBD2. The CDR3 sequence is 20 residues long. Germline lookup yields CDR1 MGHRA and CDR2 YSYEKL. CDR3 nucleotides: TGCGCCAGCAGCCCGCCAGGACTAGCGGGGGTCTCGAGCTCCTACAATGAACAGTTCTTC. It encodes CASSPPGLAGVSSSYNEQFF.

The J gene is TRBJ2-7, the V gene TRBV28; D is possibly TRBD1 (5 bases). The CDR3 runs to 15 residues. Germline V gene data show CDR1 as MDHEN and CDR2 as SYDVKM. The V end lost 3 bases, the J end lost 4 bases, and 16 bases lay between the germline ends. Here the CDR3 reads CASSFDQLGQYEQYF. The DNA for the CDR3 is TGTGCCAGCAGTTTCGACCAGCTGGGGCAGTACGAGCAGTACTTC.

This clonotype has more than one count but fewer than ten. The chain employs TRBV4-2 and TRBJ2-3; the match to TRBD2 covers 8 bases. Germline assignment: CDR1 LGHNA and CDR2 YNFKEQ. The V gene end was trimmed by 1 base and the J gene end by 2 bases; junction bases not matched to a gene: 14. This CDR3 contains 19 residues. The CDR3 DNA reads as TGTGCCAGCAGCCAAGTCGTTGAAAACAGCGGGGGTAACACAGATACGCAGTATTTT. Its translation is CASSQVVENSGGNTDTQYF.

This chain joins TRBV4-1 and TRBJ1-1; D is unclear. V was clipped by 0 bases and J by 7 bases, with 9 bases between them. In germline, CDR1 is MGHRA, CDR2 YSYEKL. CDR3 length: 13 residues. The CDR3 DNA sequence: TGCGCCAGCAGCCAAGAATCAGCCGATGAAGCTTTCTTT. Its translation is CASSQESADEAFF.

The J gene is TRBJ1-2, the V gene TRBV14, with D unresolved. V lost 1 base to trimming and J lost 8 bases, with 11 bases between them. This CDR3 is 13 amino acids long. Looked up from germline, CDR1 is SGHDN and CDR2 is FVKESK. Written as DNA, the CDR3 is TGTGCCAGCAGCCAAGGTTACAGCCCAGGCTACACCTTC. Encoded protein: CASSQGYSPGYTF.

In this sample, this clonotype turned up a few times. The chain has TRBV7-8 and TRBJ2-1, with 9 bases lining up with TRBD2. V gave up 2 bases and J gave up 7 bases; unmatched junction bases: 9. Germline V gives CDR1 SGHVS, CDR2 FQNEAQ. This CDR3 has 16 residues. The CDR3, as DNA: TGTGCCAGCAGCTTATGGTTAGCGGGGGACGTAAATGAGCAGTTCTTC. Protein sequence: CASSLWLAGDVNEQFF.

This clonotype occurred a few times. J is TRBJ2-1 and V is TRBV5-8; TRBD1 might be the D (5 bases). Deletions cut 1 base from V and 0 bases from J, with 11 bases between. Per the germline V gene, CDR1 is SGHTS and CDR2 is YDEGEE. The CDR3 extends over 16 amino acids. The CDR3 is CASSLWQGSSYNEQFF. For the CDR3, the DNA is TGTGCCAGCAGCTTGTGGCAGGGAAGCTCCTACAATGAGCAGTTCTTC.

There are a few counts of this clonotype. The chain uses TRBV5-6 and TRBJ2-5; D gene ambiguous. CDR1 and CDR2 (germline): SGHDT, YYEEEE. V was cut by 0 bases and J by 5 bases, with 8 bases left in between. This CDR3 has 13 residues. The CDR3 coding sequence is TGTGCCAGCAGCTTGGGGGTCGAGGAGACCCAGTACTTC. It translates to CASSLGVEETQYF.

The sample holds a few counts of this clonotype. The genes are TRBV20-1 and TRBJ2-4; D may correspond to TRBD1 or TRBD2 (7 bases each). V was cut by 4 bases and J by 8 bases, with 21 bases left in between. This CDR3 is 15 amino acids long. Germline V CDR1 and CDR2: DFQATT, SNEGSKA (reference sequence). The CDR3 region has the DNA TGCAGTGCTACCCCCGCCCCCAGGGGGGGCGACATTCAGTACTTC. Amino acid sequence: CSATPAPRGGDIQYF.

This clonotype came up a few times. This chain uses TRBV27 with TRBJ2-5; 10 bases line up with TRBD2. Unmatched junction bases numbered 14, after V lost 6 bases and J lost 4 bases. CDR1 and CDR2 from the germline V gene are MNHEY and SMNVEV (reference sequence). CDR3 length: 17 residues. CDR3 amino acids: CASSRGIGTSDPETQYF. For the CDR3, the DNA is TGTGCCAGCAGCAGGGGGATTGGGACTAGCGATCCAGAGACCCAGTACTTC.

This clonotype was counted between two and nine times. The chain uses TRBV9 and TRBJ1-2, with D possibly being TRBD1 (5 bases). The CDR3 covers 14 residues. The germline gives CDR1 SGDLS, CDR2 YYNGEE. V lost 4 bases and J 6 bases, leaving 16 bases between the germline ends. DNA of the CDR3: TGTGCCAGCAGCCGCGGGGGGGGACCAAATGGCTACACCTTC. Protein: CASSRGGGPNGYTF.

CDR3 sequence reads: CASSSNRGNQPQHF. CDR3 coding DNA: TGTGCCAGCAGTTCTAACAGGGGCAATCAGCCCCAGCATTTT. The chain links TRBV12-3 or TRBV12-4 to TRBJ1-5, with a weak D call TRBD1 (6 bases). The CDR3 is made up of 14 amino acids. V lost 4 bases to trimming and J lost 2 bases, with 9 bases between them.

The chain carries TRBV5-1 and TRBJ2-7; TRBD2 is a possible D gene (5 bases). CDR3 length: 14 residues. The germline gives CDR1 SGHRS, CDR2 YFSETQ. Trimming left V 3 bases short and J 6 bases short, with 16 bases between. CDR3 coding DNA: TGCGCCAGCAGCTCACCTAGCCCCCTGGGCGAGCAGTACTTC. The encoded protein is CASSSPSPLGEQYF. The complete variable domain, with remaining parts taken from reference TRBV5-1 and TRBJ2-7, reads KAGVTQTPRYLIKTRGQQVTLSCSPISGHRSVSWYQQTPGQGLQFLFEYFSETQRNKGNFPGRFSGRQFSNSRSEMNVSTLELGDSALYLCASSSPSPLGEQYFGPGTRLTVT.

J is TRBJ1-3 and V is TRBV12-3 or TRBV12-4, with D perhaps TRBD1 (6 bases). The CDR3 contains 14 residues. Trimming took off 5 bases at V and 3 bases at J, with 11 bases between the two ends. CDR3 amino acids: CASSTGTRGNTIYF. DNA for the CDR3: TGTGCCAGCAGTACCGGGACACGTGGAAACACCATATATTTT.

This clonotype occurred a few times. This rearrangement joins TRBV14 to TRBJ2-3; D uncertain. The germline V gene encodes CDR1 SGHDN and CDR2 FVKESK. Trimming removed 2 bases from V and 12 bases from J, with 9 bases in between. CDR3 length: 11 residues. CDR3 in amino acids: CASSQSIRQYF. The DNA for the CDR3 is TGTGCCAGCAGCCAATCCATACGTCAGTATTTT.

The rearrangement joins TRBV4-2 to TRBJ2-5, with TRBD2 identical over 8 bases. The CDR3 is 18 residues long. The ends lost 5 bases at V and 5 bases at J; junction bases unmatched: 19. Germline V lookup: CDR1 LGHNA, CDR2 YNFKEQ. The CDR3 reads CASSTQTTSSSGVETQYF. CDR3 DNA: TGTGCCAGCAGCACCCAGACCACCAGCAGTAGCGGGGTTGAGACCCAGTACTTC.

The gene calls are TRBV5-4 and TRBJ2-1; a possible D gene is TRBD1 (5 bases). V lost 6 bases and J lost 0, with 13 bases in between. In germline, CDR1 is SGHNT, CDR2 YYREEE (reference sequence). This CDR3 contains 15 residues. Written as DNA, the CDR3 is TGTGCCAGCACCATGGACACCTCCTCCTACAATGAGCAGTTCTTC. Protein sequence: CASTMDTSSYNEQFF.

This clonotype occurred a few times. The V call is TRBV5-1, the J call TRBJ2-7; D possibly matches TRBD1 or TRBD2 (5 bases each). From germline, CDR1 is SGHRS and CDR2 YFSETQ. Trimming stripped 1 base from V and 4 bases from J, with 12 bases between. The CDR3 extends over 14 amino acids. Here the CDR3 DNA reads TGCGCCAGCAGCTTGATGGCAGGGACGTACGAGCAGTACTTC. This encodes CASSLMAGTYEQYF.

The genes are TRBV6-5 and TRBJ2-7; D gene unclear. The CDR3 runs 12 residues. Trimming left V 9 bases short and J 6 bases short, with 15 bases between. Germline V gene data show CDR1 as MNHEY and CDR2 as SVGAGI. The CDR3 DNA is TGTGCCAGTGGGCAGAGGTCGGGCGAGCAGTACTTC. Protein product: CASGQRSGEQYF.

This clonotype has a handful of counts. This chain links TRBV7-3 with TRBJ2-1; D ambiguous. V was pared by 1 base and J by 8 bases, with 9 bases between. The length of the CDR3 is 13 residues. Germline CDR1 SGHTA, CDR2 FQGTGA. CDR3 protein: CASSLRADYEQFF. CDR3 bases: TGTGCCAGCAGCTTAAGGGCTGATTATGAGCAGTTCTTC.

This clonotype appeared a few times. The chain recombines TRBV4-1 with TRBJ1-1; perhaps TRBD1 as D (6 bases). The CDR3 is 16 residues long. CDR1 and CDR2 (germline): MGHRA, YSYEKL. V lost 4 bases and J lost 4, with 19 bases in between. The CDR3, as DNA: TGCGCCAGCAGCCCTGTTGAGAGGGGGGCAGGCACTGAAGCTTTCTTT. Its translation: CASSPVERGAGTEAFF.

The chain links TRBV7-9 to TRBJ2-7; TRBD1 or TRBD2 may be the D gene (5 bases each). Trimming shortened V by 5 bases and J by 5 bases, and 19 bases separated the two germline ends. The CDR3 has 15 amino acids. Germline-derived CDR1 and CDR2 are SEHNR and FQNEAQ (reference sequence). CDR3 region: CASSLPSGTQNEQYF. The DNA for the CDR3 is TGTGCCAGCAGCCTTCCCTCGGGGACCCAGAACGAGCAGTACTTC.

This chain joins TRBV7-2 and TRBJ1-5; D unclear. The CDR3 has 14 residues. The V end was cut by 3 bases, the J end by 3 bases, with 9 bases between. Looked up from germline, CDR1 is SGHTA and CDR2 is FQGNSA. The CDR3 DNA reads TGTGCCAGCAGCTTGGGCAGGAACAATCAGCCCCAGCATTTT. Translated, it gives CASSLGRNNQPQHF.

The chain links TRBV4-1 to TRBJ1-1, with D perhaps TRBD1 (5 bases). Germline values: CDR1 MGHRA, CDR2 YSYEKL. This CDR3 spans 14 amino acids. V was trimmed by 1 base and J by 3 bases, leaving 9 bases between them. This chain's CDR3 is CASSQVRGDTEAFF. DNA of the CDR3: TGCGCCAGCAGCCAAGTTAGGGGAGACACTGAAGCTTTCTTT.

V gene TRBV12-3 or TRBV12-4 combines with J gene TRBJ2-7, with D possibly TRBD2 on 5 matching bases. The CDR3 extends over 12 amino acids. V lost 3 bases and J lost 6, with 9 bases in between. DNA for the CDR3: TGTGCCAGCAGTTTTGCTGGGAGCGAGCAGTACTTC. This encodes CASSFAGSEQYF.

In its sample, this clonotype was seen a few times. The rearrangement joins TRBV2 to TRBJ1-1; the D gene is possibly TRBD1 (5 bases). This CDR3 is built from 13 residues. CDR1 SNHLY and CDR2 FYNNEI come from the germline V gene. The V end lost 7 bases, the J end lost 2 bases, and 11 bases lay between the germline ends. Here the CDR3 reads CASIDRLNTEAFF. Written as DNA, the CDR3 is TGTGCCAGCATCGACAGACTTAACACTGAAGCTTTCTTT.

The chain carries TRBV6-2 or TRBV6-3 and TRBJ2-7; D is perhaps TRBD2 (6 bases). The CDR3 is 14 residues long. Germline assignment: CDR1 MNHEY and CDR2 SVGEGT. V was pared by 5 bases and J by 5 bases, with 16 bases between. CDR3 DNA: TGTGCCAGCAGTCGTACGGGAGAGGTCCACGAGCAGTACTTC. Translation: CASSRTGEVHEQYF.